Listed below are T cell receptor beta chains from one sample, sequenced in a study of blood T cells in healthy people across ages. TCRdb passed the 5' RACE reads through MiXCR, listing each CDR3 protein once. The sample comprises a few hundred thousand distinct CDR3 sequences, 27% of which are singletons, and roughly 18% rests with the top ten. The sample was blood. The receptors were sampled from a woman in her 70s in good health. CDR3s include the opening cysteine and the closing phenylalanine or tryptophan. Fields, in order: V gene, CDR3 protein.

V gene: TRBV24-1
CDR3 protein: CATSDCGDRGSAENF

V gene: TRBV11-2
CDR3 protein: CASSLDSGIQETQYF

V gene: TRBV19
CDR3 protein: CASSGQGLVGGYTF

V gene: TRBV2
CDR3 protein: CASSLFQGRDGELFF

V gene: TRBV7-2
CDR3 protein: CASSFQGGETQYF

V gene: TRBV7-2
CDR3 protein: CASSLEVLSNQPQHF

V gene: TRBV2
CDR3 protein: CAGAGLTDTQYF

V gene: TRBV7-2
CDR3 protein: CASSSSGGMYNEQFF

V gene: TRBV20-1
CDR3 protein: CSARDLQGAFEKLFF

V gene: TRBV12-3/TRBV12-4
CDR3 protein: CASSLSGQGALAKNIRYF

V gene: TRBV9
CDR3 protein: CASSSDYLRNEQFF

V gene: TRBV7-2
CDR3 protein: CASSRTRWDSGYF

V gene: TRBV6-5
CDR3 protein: CASRASWGAWDF

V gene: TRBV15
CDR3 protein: CATSRISGGAYNEQFF

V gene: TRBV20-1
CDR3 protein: CSARDHGGATYGYTF

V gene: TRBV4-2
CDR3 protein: CASSQGTAGATWETQYF

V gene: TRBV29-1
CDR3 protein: CSGSLSGFQEQYF

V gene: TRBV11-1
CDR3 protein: CASSSPGLGNIQYF

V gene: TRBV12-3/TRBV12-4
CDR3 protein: CASSFTGYSTDTQYF

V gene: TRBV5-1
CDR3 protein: CASSLGAGTEANYGYTF

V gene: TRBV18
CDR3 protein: CASSPSRGKETQYF

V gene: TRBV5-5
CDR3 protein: CASSITGTGLGFF

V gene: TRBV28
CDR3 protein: CASSLSQGRSYEQYF

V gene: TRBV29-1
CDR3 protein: CSVVAYRGGEQYF

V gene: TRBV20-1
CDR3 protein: CSARPGGQNYEQYF

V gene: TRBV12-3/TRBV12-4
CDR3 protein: CASSLGIRTGAEEQYF

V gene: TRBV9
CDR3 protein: CASSVSSGLHNEQFF

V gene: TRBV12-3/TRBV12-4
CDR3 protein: CASRRALVVQETQYF

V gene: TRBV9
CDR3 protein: CASSVSDRGTEAFF

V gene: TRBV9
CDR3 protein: CASSVGGVGVYEQYF

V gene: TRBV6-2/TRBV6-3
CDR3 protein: CASTPSRESTEAFF

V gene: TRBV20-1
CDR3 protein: CSARDAGKETQYF

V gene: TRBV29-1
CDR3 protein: CSVWQGGNEQFF

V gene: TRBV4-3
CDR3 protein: CASSQLGGLTSGNTIYF

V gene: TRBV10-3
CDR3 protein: CAISTGGQETQYF

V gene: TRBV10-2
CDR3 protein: CATGENWNTGELFF

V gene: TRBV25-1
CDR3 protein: CASSGVGYTDTQYF

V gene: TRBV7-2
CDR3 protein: CASSFVLGEQYF

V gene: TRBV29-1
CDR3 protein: CSVARSRYNEQFF

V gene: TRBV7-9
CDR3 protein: CASSYGGDSTDTQYF

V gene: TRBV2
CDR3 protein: CASSEDSGSYNEQFF

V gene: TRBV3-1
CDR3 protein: CASSTGVWDGYTF

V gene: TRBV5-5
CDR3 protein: CASSLVPGSAYEQYF